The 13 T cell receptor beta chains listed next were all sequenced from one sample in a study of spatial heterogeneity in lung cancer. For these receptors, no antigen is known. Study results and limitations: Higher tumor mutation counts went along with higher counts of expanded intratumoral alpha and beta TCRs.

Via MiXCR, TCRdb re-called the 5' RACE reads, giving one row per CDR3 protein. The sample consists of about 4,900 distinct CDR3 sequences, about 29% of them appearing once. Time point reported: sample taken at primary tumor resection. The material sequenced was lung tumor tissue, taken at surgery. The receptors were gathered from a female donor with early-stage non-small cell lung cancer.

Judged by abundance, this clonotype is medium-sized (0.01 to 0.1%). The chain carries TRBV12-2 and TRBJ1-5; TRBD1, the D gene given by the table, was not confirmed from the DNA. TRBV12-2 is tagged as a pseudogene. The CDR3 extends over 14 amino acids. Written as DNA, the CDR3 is TGTGCAAGTCGCCCACGGACAAACAGTCAGCCCCAGCATTTT. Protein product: CASRPRTNSQPQHF.

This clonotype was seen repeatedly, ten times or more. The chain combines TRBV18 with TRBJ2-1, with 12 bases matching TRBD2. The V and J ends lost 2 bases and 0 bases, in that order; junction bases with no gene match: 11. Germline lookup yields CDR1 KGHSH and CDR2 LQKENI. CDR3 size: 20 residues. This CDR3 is CASSPRVGLAGTSSYNEQFF. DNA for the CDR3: TGTGCCAGCTCACCAAGGGTCGGACTAGCGGGGACGAGCTCCTACAATGAGCAGTTCTTC.

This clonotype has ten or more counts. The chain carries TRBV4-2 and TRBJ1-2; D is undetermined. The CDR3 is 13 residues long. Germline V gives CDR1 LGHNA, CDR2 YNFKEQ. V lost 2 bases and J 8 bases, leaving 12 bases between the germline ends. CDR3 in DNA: TGTGCCAGCAGCCAACCCACTCGCGCAGGCTACACCTTC. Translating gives CASSQPTRAGYTF.

CDR3 coding DNA: TGTGCCAGCACTTATAGAGATACGCAGTATTTT. Amino acids: CASTYRDTQYF. The chain couples TRBV12-3 or TRBV12-4 to TRBJ2-3; D gene unclear. V lost 7 bases and J lost 5, with 7 bases in between. The CDR3 has 11 amino acids.

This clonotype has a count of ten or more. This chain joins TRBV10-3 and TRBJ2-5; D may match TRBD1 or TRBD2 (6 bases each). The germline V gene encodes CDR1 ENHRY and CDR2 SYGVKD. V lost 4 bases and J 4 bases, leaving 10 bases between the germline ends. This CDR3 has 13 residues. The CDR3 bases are TGTGCCATCAGTGCCGAGGGGGGAGAGACCCAGTACTTC. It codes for CAISAEGGETQYF.

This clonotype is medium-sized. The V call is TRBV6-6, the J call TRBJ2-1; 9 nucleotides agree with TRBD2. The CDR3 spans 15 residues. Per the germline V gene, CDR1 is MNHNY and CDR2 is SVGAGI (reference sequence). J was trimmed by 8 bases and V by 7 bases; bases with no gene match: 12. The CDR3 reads CASKEAGGKSDEQFF. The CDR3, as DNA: TGTGCCAGCAAGGAAGCGGGGGGCAAGAGTGATGAGCAGTTCTTC.

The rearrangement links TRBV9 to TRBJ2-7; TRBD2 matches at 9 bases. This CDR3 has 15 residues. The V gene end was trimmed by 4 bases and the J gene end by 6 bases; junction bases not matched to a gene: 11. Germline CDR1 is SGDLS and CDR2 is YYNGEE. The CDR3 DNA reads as TGTGCCAGCAGCCAGGGGCGGGTGCGGGGGGGCGAGCAGTACTTC. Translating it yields CASSQGRVRGGEQYF.

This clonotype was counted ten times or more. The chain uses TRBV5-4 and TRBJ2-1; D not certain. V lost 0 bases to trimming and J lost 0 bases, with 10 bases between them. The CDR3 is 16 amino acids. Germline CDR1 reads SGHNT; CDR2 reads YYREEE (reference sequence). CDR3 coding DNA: TGTGCCAGCAGCTTGGGGACGACCCCCTCCTACAATGAGCAGTTCTTC. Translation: CASSLGTTPSYNEQFF. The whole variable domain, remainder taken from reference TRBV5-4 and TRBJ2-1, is ETGVTQSPTHLIKTRGQQVTLRCSSQSGHNTVSWYQQALGQGPQFIFQYYREEENGRGNFPPRFSGLQFPNYSSELNVNALELDDSALYLCASSLGTTPSYNEQFFGPGTRLTVL.

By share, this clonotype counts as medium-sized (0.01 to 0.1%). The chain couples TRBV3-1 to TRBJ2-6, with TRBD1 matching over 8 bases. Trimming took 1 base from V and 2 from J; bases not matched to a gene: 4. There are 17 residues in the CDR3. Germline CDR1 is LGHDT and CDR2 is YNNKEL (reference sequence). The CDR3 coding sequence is TGTGCCAGCAGCCAAGGGACAGGGATGACTGGGGCCAACGTCCTGACTTTC. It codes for CASSQGTGMTGANVLTF.

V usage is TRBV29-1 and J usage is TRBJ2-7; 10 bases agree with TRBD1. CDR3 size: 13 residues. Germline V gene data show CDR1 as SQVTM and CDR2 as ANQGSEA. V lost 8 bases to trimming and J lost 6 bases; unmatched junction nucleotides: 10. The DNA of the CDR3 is TGCAGCTTTGTTGGGGACAGGGGTTCCGAGCAGTACTTC. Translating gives CSFVGDRGSEQYF.

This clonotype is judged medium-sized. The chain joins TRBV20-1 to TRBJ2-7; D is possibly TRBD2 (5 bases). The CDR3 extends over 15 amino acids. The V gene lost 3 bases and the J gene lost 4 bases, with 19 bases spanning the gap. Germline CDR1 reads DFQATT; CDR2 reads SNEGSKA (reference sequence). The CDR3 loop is CSASPRTAGWYEQYF. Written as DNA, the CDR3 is TGCAGTGCTAGTCCTCGGACTGCCGGGTGGTACGAGCAGTACTTC.

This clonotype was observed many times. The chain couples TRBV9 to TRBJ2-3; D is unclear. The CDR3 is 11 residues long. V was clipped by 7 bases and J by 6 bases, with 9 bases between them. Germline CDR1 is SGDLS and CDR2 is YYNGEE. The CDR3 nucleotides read TGTGCCAGCGGATATGGGGATACGCAGTATTTT. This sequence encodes CASGYGDTQYF.

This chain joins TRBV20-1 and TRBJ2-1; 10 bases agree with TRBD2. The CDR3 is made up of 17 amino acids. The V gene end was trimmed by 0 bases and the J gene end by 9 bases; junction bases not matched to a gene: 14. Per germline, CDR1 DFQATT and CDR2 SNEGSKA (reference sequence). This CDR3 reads CSARDNPASGSKSEQFF. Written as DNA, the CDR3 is TGCAGTGCTAGAGATAATCCGGCTAGCGGGAGTAAGAGTGAGCAGTTCTTC.